This record covers a single T cell receptor (beta chain). What it recognizes is unknown. The sample is drawn from a study of cytomegalovirus exposure and HLA in healthy donors. CDR3 length: 14 amino acids. CDR1 is ENHRY, CDR2 SYGVKD, per germline. Trimming cost V 2 bases and J 8 bases, with 12 bases left between them. Study-level results: Associated with cytomegalovirus, according to the listing, were 150 to 200 TCR beta chains. As a later analysis showed, a missense DCLRE1C variant was linked to trimming of TCR beta V- and J-genes.

The PCR contained 60 Vbeta and 13 Jbeta primers. Produced via immunoSEQ multiplex PCR; TCRdb's table is partial and in-frame only. The sample records some 180,000 clones, more than 75% being singletons. The receptor comes from a woman in her twenties or thirties in good health and CMV-seropositive. The sequencing input was PBMCs. The chain couples TRBV10-3 to TRBJ1-4; tentative D call: TRBD1 (6 bases). The CDR3 DNA reads as TGTGCCATCAGTGAGAGCAGGGGCCGAGAAAAACTGTTTTTT. It codes for CAISESRGREKLFF.